A selection of T cell receptor beta chains follows, all from one sample in a study of CD8 T cells in ankylosing spondylitis. TCRdb fed the 5' RACE reads into MiXCR, producing one record per CDR3 protein. The sample lists about 150,000 distinct CDR3 sequences, approximately 10% seen once, with less than 5% in the top ten. The sequenced sample consisted of blood, either unsorted or a sorted T cell fraction (not recorded which). Receptors were obtained from a female donor with ankylosing spondylitis or in good health (not recorded which). Both conserved end residues are part of each CDR3. A D gene is named only where the DNA matches it firmly. Size is omitted from some rows. Given values are once, few, many or a class for expanded clones.

j_gene: TRBJ1-3; v_gene: TRBV5-1; d_gene: TRBD1; abundance: many; CDR3aa: CASSPDRVGNTIYF; CDR3nt: TGCGCCAGCAGCCCGGACAGGGTGGGAAACACCATATATTTT
j_gene: TRBJ2-7; v_gene: TRBV2; d_gene: .; abundance: few; CDR3aa: CASSDLAYEQYF; CDR3nt: TGTGCCAGCAGTGATTTAGCCTACGAGCAGTACTTC
j_gene: TRBJ2-2; v_gene: TRBV20-1; d_gene: .; abundance: many; CDR3aa: CSASVRTNTGELFF; CDR3nt: TGCAGTGCTAGTGTCAGAACGAACACCGGGGAGCTGTTTTTT
j_gene: TRBJ2-7; v_gene: TRBV28; d_gene: TRBD2; abundance: .; CDR3aa: CASSFTRAGTYEQYF; CDR3nt: TGTGCCAGCAGTTTTACTAGAGCGGGGACCTACGAGCAGTACTTC
j_gene: TRBJ2-7; v_gene: TRBV6-1; d_gene: .; abundance: many; CDR3aa: CASSDRDWGPYEQYF; CDR3nt: TGTGCCAGCAGTGATAGGGACTGGGGGCCATACGAGCAGTACTTC
j_gene: TRBJ2-2; v_gene: TRBV7-8; d_gene: .; abundance: .; CDR3aa: CASSPPGGTPSTGELFF; CDR3nt: TGTGCCAGCAGCCCACCCGGTGGGACACCATCCACCGGGGAGCTGTTTTTT
j_gene: TRBJ1-4; v_gene: TRBV2; d_gene: TRBD1; abundance: few; CDR3aa: CASSERDSNEKLFF; CDR3nt: TGTGCCAGCAGTGAACGGGACAGCAATGAAAAACTGTTTTTT
j_gene: TRBJ2-7; v_gene: TRBV28; d_gene: .; abundance: .; CDR3aa: CASSLPESSYEQYF; CDR3nt: TGTGCCAGCAGTTTGCCGGAGAGCTCCTACGAGCAGTACTTC
j_gene: TRBJ2-6; v_gene: TRBV7-8; d_gene: .; abundance: many; CDR3aa: CASPRGLYPSGANVLTF; CDR3nt: TGTGCCAGCCCTAGGGGACTGTACCCCTCTGGGGCCAACGTCCTGACTTTC
j_gene: TRBJ2-1; v_gene: TRBV28; d_gene: TRBD1; abundance: .; CDR3aa: CACGQGARDEQFF; CDR3nt: TGTGCCTGCGGACAGGGGGCACGGGATGAGCAGTTCTTC
j_gene: TRBJ1-1; v_gene: TRBV18; d_gene: .; abundance: many; CDR3aa: CASSPGETNTEAFF; CDR3nt: TGTGCCAGCTCACCGGGGGAGACGAACACTGAAGCTTTCTTT
j_gene: TRBJ1-2; v_gene: TRBV29-1; d_gene: .; abundance: many; CDR3aa: CSVEESVDGYTF; CDR3nt: TGCAGCGTTGAAGAATCTGTTGACGGCTACACCTTC
j_gene: TRBJ1-5; v_gene: TRBV4-1; d_gene: .; abundance: .; CDR3aa: CASSQKGGQPQHF; CDR3nt: TGCGCCAGCAGCCAAAAGGGGGGTCAGCCCCAGCATTTT
j_gene: TRBJ2-7; v_gene: TRBV29-1; d_gene: .; abundance: many; CDR3aa: CSVEVGVATNYEQYF; CDR3nt: TGCAGCGTTGAAGTTGGGGTTGCTACGAACTACGAGCAGTACTTC
j_gene: TRBJ2-3; v_gene: TRBV20-1; d_gene: TRBD2; abundance: .; CDR3aa: CSARVSGAPGDTQYF; CDR3nt: TGCAGTGCTAGAGTTAGCGGGGCTCCAGGAGATACGCAGTATTTT
j_gene: TRBJ1-4; v_gene: TRBV7-8; d_gene: .; abundance: many; CDR3aa: CASSLGTTSEKLFF; CDR3nt: TGTGCCAGCAGCTTAGGCACCACGAGTGAAAAACTGTTTTTT
j_gene: TRBJ2-5; v_gene: TRBV24-1; d_gene: .; abundance: many; CDR3aa: CATSDPDRVQETQYF; CDR3nt: TGTGCCACCAGTGATCCCGACCGAGTCCAAGAGACCCAGTACTTC
j_gene: TRBJ2-5; v_gene: TRBV20-1; d_gene: TRBD2; abundance: many; CDR3aa: CSAERGGFKTQYF; CDR3nt: TGCAGTGCCGAGCGGGGGGGCTTCAAGACCCAGTACTTC
j_gene: TRBJ2-1; v_gene: TRBV5-1; d_gene: TRBD2; abundance: many; CDR3aa: CASSLVSGGLNEQFF; CDR3nt: TGCGCCAGCAGCTTGGTGAGCGGGGGGCTCAATGAGCAGTTCTTC
j_gene: TRBJ2-2; v_gene: TRBV5-1; d_gene: TRBD1; abundance: few; CDR3aa: CASTNNGQGDRIGELFF; CDR3nt: TGCGCCAGCACCAACAACGGACAGGGGGATCGTATCGGGGAGCTGTTTTTT
j_gene: TRBJ2-5; v_gene: TRBV12-5; d_gene: .; abundance: many; CDR3aa: CASAPPLREETQYF; CDR3nt: TGTGCTAGTGCCCCCCCTCTTCGCGAAGAGACCCAGTACTTC
j_gene: TRBJ1-5; v_gene: TRBV5-4; d_gene: .; abundance: few; CDR3aa: CASSSNREQPQHF; CDR3nt: TGTGCCAGCAGCTCGAACAGGGAACAGCCCCAGCATTTT
j_gene: TRBJ2-2; v_gene: TRBV7-2; d_gene: TRBD2; abundance: few; CDR3aa: CASSLVGGVSNTGELFF; CDR3nt: TGTGCCAGCAGCTTAGTGGGAGGGGTATCGAACACCGGGGAGCTGTTTTTT
j_gene: TRBJ1-1; v_gene: TRBV29-1; d_gene: TRBD1; abundance: many; CDR3aa: CSAITRQGESEAFF; CDR3nt: TGCAGCGCTATAACTAGACAGGGCGAATCTGAAGCTTTCTTT
j_gene: TRBJ1-5; v_gene: TRBV12-3/TRBV12-4; d_gene: .; abundance: many; CDR3aa: CASSLVDTNQPQHF; CDR3nt: TGTGCCAGCAGTTTAGTCGACACAAATCAGCCCCAGCATTTT
j_gene: TRBJ1-5; v_gene: TRBV28; d_gene: TRBD1; abundance: many; CDR3aa: CASSSPGQGAYQPQHF; CDR3nt: TGTGCCAGCAGCTCCCCGGGACAGGGGGCCTATCAGCCCCAGCATTTT
j_gene: TRBJ2-7; v_gene: TRBV10-3; d_gene: .; abundance: many; CDR3aa: CAISETSYEQYF; CDR3nt: TGTGCCATCAGTGAAACGTCCTACGAGCAGTACTTC
j_gene: TRBJ1-1; v_gene: TRBV18; d_gene: TRBD1; abundance: many; CDR3aa: CASSPGQGENTEAFF; CDR3nt: TGTGCCAGCTCCCCAGGACAGGGTGAGAACACTGAAGCTTTCTTT
j_gene: TRBJ2-2; v_gene: TRBV19; d_gene: .; abundance: few; CDR3aa: CASSMSVSGELFF; CDR3nt: TGTGCCAGTAGTATGAGTGTTTCCGGGGAGCTGTTTTTT
j_gene: TRBJ1-5; v_gene: TRBV7-9; d_gene: .; abundance: .; CDR3aa: CASSPFGDNNQPQHF; CDR3nt: TGTGCCAGCAGCCCCTTTGGGGACAACAATCAGCCCCAGCATTTT
j_gene: TRBJ1-2; v_gene: TRBV6-1; d_gene: TRBD1; abundance: many; CDR3aa: CASRRDRAANYGYTF; CDR3nt: TGTGCCAGCAGGCGGGACAGGGCAGCTAACTATGGCTACACCTTC
j_gene: TRBJ1-2; v_gene: TRBV19; d_gene: TRBD1; abundance: .; CDR3aa: CASSFRTGGYGYTF; CDR3nt: TGTGCCAGTAGTTTCAGGACAGGGGGCTATGGCTACACCTTC
j_gene: TRBJ1-5; v_gene: TRBV6-1; d_gene: .; abundance: once; CDR3aa: CASRLNRDPNQPQHF; CDR3nt: TGTGCCAGCAGGCTAAACCGGGACCCCAATCAGCCCCAGCATTTT
j_gene: TRBJ1-3; v_gene: TRBV18; d_gene: .; abundance: .; CDR3aa: CVSSPGSGDTIYF; CDR3nt: TGTGTCAGCTCACCAGGTTCTGGAGACACCATATATTTT
j_gene: TRBJ2-1; v_gene: TRBV20-1; d_gene: .; abundance: many; CDR3aa: CSARDIRSTYNEQFF; CDR3nt: TGCAGTGCTAGAGATATAAGGTCCACCTACAATGAGCAGTTCTTC
j_gene: TRBJ1-2; v_gene: TRBV29-1; d_gene: TRBD1; abundance: many; CDR3aa: CSVDGTETYTF; CDR3nt: TGCAGCGTTGACGGGACAGAGACCTACACCTTC
j_gene: TRBJ2-5; v_gene: TRBV3-1; d_gene: TRBD2; abundance: many; CDR3aa: CASSQRLAGGSETQYF; CDR3nt: TGTGCCAGCAGCCAGCGACTAGCGGGAGGGTCAGAGACCCAGTACTTC
j_gene: TRBJ2-2; v_gene: TRBV5-1; d_gene: .; abundance: many; CDR3aa: CASSLSLVAGELFF; CDR3nt: TGCGCCAGCAGCTTGTCCTTAGTCGCCGGGGAGCTGTTTTTT
j_gene: TRBJ2-1; v_gene: TRBV11-2; d_gene: .; abundance: many; CDR3aa: CASSPQRGGQYNEQFF; CDR3nt: TGTGCCAGCAGCCCCCAGCGCGGGGGCCAATACAATGAGCAGTTCTTC
j_gene: TRBJ1-1; v_gene: TRBV5-1; d_gene: .; abundance: many; CDR3aa: CASSLDGARAEAFF; CDR3nt: TGCGCCAGCAGCTTGGACGGGGCGCGGGCTGAAGCTTTCTTT
j_gene: TRBJ2-7; v_gene: TRBV20-1; d_gene: TRBD2; abundance: .; CDR3aa: CSAMVPGGRAYEQYF; CDR3nt: TGCAGTGCTATGGTCCCGGGCGGGAGGGCCTACGAGCAGTACTTC
j_gene: TRBJ2-3; v_gene: TRBV7-9; d_gene: TRBD2; abundance: .; CDR3aa: CASSTGTNPFTDTQYF; CDR3nt: TGTGCCAGCAGCACCGGGACTAACCCTTTCACAGATACGCAGTATTTT
j_gene: TRBJ2-1; v_gene: TRBV4-1; d_gene: .; abundance: .; CDR3aa: CASSQDQFSYNEQFF; CDR3nt: TGCGCCAGCAGCCAAGATCAGTTCTCCTACAATGAGCAGTTCTTC
j_gene: TRBJ1-2; v_gene: TRBV5-1; d_gene: .; abundance: few; CDR3aa: CTSSLDDTPFSANYGYTF; CDR3nt: TGCACCAGCAGCTTGGACGACACCCCATTTTCAGCTAACTATGGCTACACCTTC
j_gene: TRBJ2-3; v_gene: TRBV11-2; d_gene: TRBD2; abundance: many; CDR3aa: CASSLLAGGGDTQYF; CDR3nt: TGTGCCAGCAGCTTACTAGCGGGAGGGGGAGATACGCAGTATTTT
j_gene: TRBJ2-3; v_gene: TRBV7-8; d_gene: .; abundance: many; CDR3aa: CASSEVSTGDTDTQYF; CDR3nt: TGTGCCAGCAGCGAGGTATCTACCGGGGACACAGATACGCAGTATTTT
j_gene: TRBJ2-7; v_gene: TRBV27; d_gene: TRBD1; abundance: few; CDR3aa: CASSQPRTGGEQYF; CDR3nt: TGTGCCAGCAGTCAACCCCGGACAGGGGGCGAGCAGTACTTC
j_gene: TRBJ1-2; v_gene: TRBV5-1; d_gene: TRBD1; abundance: .; CDR3aa: CASSSEQGVRTF; CDR3nt: TGCGCCTCCTCCTCGGAACAGGGGGTTCGGACCTTC
j_gene: TRBJ2-5; v_gene: TRBV7-8; d_gene: .; abundance: .; CDR3aa: CASSSLREETQYF; CDR3nt: TGTGCCAGCAGCTCCCTGCGGGAAGAGACCCAGTACTTC
j_gene: TRBJ2-3; v_gene: TRBV9; d_gene: .; abundance: .; CDR3aa: CASSVEVAKADTQYF; CDR3nt: TGTGCCAGCAGCGTAGAGGTGGCGAAAGCAGATACGCAGTATTTT
j_gene: TRBJ1-2; v_gene: TRBV2; d_gene: .; abundance: many; CDR3aa: CASSERVGGAGYTF; CDR3nt: TGTGCCAGCAGTGAAAGGGTAGGCGGAGCTGGCTACACCTTC
j_gene: TRBJ1-4; v_gene: TRBV5-4; d_gene: .; abundance: .; CDR3aa: CASSMVPNEKLFF; CDR3nt: TGTGCCAGCAGTATGGTTCCTAATGAAAAACTGTTTTTT
j_gene: TRBJ2-7; v_gene: TRBV19; d_gene: .; abundance: many; CDR3aa: CASSDLLSTYEQYF; CDR3nt: TGTGCCAGTAGTGACCTTCTGAGCACCTACGAGCAGTACTTC
j_gene: TRBJ2-7; v_gene: TRBV10-3; d_gene: .; abundance: many; CDR3aa: CAISESGEQYF; CDR3nt: TGTGCCATCAGTGAGTCGGGCGAGCAGTACTTC